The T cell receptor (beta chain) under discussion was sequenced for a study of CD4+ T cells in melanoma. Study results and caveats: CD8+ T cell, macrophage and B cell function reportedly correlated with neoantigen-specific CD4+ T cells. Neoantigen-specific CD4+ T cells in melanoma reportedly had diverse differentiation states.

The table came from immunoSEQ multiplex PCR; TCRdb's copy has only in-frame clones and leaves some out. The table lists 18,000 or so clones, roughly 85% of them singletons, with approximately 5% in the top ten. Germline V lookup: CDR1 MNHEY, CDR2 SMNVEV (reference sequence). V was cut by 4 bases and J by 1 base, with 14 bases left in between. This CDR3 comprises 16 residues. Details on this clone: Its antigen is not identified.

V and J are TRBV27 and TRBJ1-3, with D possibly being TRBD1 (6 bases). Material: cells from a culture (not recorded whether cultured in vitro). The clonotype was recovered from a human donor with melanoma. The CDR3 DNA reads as TGTGCCAGCAGTTCCCACAGGGTTGGTTCTGGAAACACCATATATTTT. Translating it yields CASSSHRVGSGNTIYF.